The 2 T cell receptor beta chains reported below all come from one sample, sequenced in a study of blood T cells in healthy people across ages. Alongside a J-beta primer mix, a sample-barcoded 5' primer served in a second PCR lasting 7 to 11 cycles. One entry per CDR3 protein, called by TCRdb with MiXCR from the 5' RACE reads. The sample records 1.5 million to 2 million distinct CDR3 sequences, 30% to 40% being singletons. The sequenced sample was blood. The receptors stem from a human donor in good health.

The chain carries TRBV29-1 and TRBJ2-1; unclear D gene. This CDR3 is built from 16 residues. V lost 0 bases and J 13 bases, leaving 25 bases between the germline ends. Germline-derived CDR1 and CDR2 are SQVTM and ANQGSEA. Here the CDR3 reads CSVEDWKPSTSETQFF. The CDR3 coding sequence is TGCAGCGTTGAAGACTGGAAACCGAGTACAAGCGAGACCCAGTTCTTC.

This chain's CDR3 is CASSLNSGAGYTF. The CDR3 DNA sequence: TGCGCCAGCAGCTTGAACTCCGGAGCTGGCTACACCTTC. The genes are TRBV5-1 and TRBJ1-2; D is unresolved. Germline V lookup: CDR1 SGHRS, CDR2 YFSETQ. The CDR3 has 13 residues. Trimming removed 1 base at V and 7 bases at J, with 11 bases between.